A single sample is the source of the 23 T cell receptor beta chains below, sequenced in a study of PD-1 blockade in mismatch repair-deficient tumors. The method was immunoSEQ multiplex PCR; TCRdb's version includes in-frame clones alone and lacks a portion of them. The repertoire consists of 100,000 or so clones, with 82% occurring once and the leading ten covering roughly 6.3%. Material: peripheral blood, obtained 36 weeks after starting pembrolizumab. The receptors shown here come from an adult with mismatch repair-deficient cancer.

The chain has TRBV5-6 and TRBJ2-7; 10 bases map to TRBD1. Trimming cost V 2 bases and J 7 bases; bases outside gene matches: 6. In germline, CDR1 is SGHDT, CDR2 YYEEEE. The CDR3 is 14 residues long. The CDR3 is CASSFGTGDREQYF. For the CDR3, the DNA is TGTGCCAGCAGCTTCGGGACAGGGGACCGGGAGCAGTACTTC.

The V and J genes are TRBV28 and TRBJ2-7; 9 bases map to TRBD2. The CDR3 loop spans 13 amino acids. J lost 4 bases, V lost 7 bases, and 5 bases had no gene match. Germline-derived CDR1 and CDR2 are MDHEN and SYDVKM. The CDR3 region has the DNA TGTGCCAGCATGGGACTAGCCAATTACGAGCAGTACTTC. The encoded protein is CASMGLANYEQYF. The full variable domain, completed using reference TRBV28 and TRBJ2-7, is DVKVTQSSRYLVKRTGEKVFLECVQDMDHENMFWYRQDPGLGLRLIYFSYDVKMKEKGDIPEGYSVSREKKERFSLILESASTNQTSMYLCASMGLANYEQYFGPGTRLTVT.

J is TRBJ1-2 and V is TRBV12-5; TRBD1 matches 9 bases. The junction had 5 bases not matched to a gene; V was cut back by 4 bases and J by 2 bases. The CDR3 covers 15 residues. The germline gives CDR1 LGHNT, CDR2 FRNRAP. The CDR3 nucleotides read TGTGCTAGTGGTTCGGGGACAGGGCCCAACTATGGCTACACCTTC. This sequence encodes CASGSGTGPNYGYTF.

This clone has a handful of counts. DNA for the CDR3: TGTGCCATCAGTGGTCAGGCCCCTGACGAGCAGTACTTC. This gives the protein CAISGQAPDEQYF. The J gene is TRBJ2-7, the V gene TRBV10-3; D unresolved. The CDR3 is 13 residues long. In germline, CDR1 is ENHRY, CDR2 SYGVKD. Between the trimmed V and J ends, which lost 4 bases and 5 bases, there was a span of 12 bases.

A few counts support this clone. The chain carries TRBV7-9 and TRBJ2-7, with 12 bases matching TRBD1. The length of the CDR3 is 15 residues. The junction had 8 bases not matched to a gene; V was cut back by 5 bases and J by 6 bases. Looked up from germline, CDR1 is SEHNR and CDR2 is FQNEAQ (reference sequence). The CDR3 DNA reads as TGTGCCAGCAGCCCATTCGGGACAGGGGGCCTCGAGCAGTACTTC. Amino acids: CASSPFGTGGLEQYF.

This chain uses TRBV29-1 with TRBJ2-1; D gene uncertain. V lost 4 bases and J 10 bases, leaving 14 bases between the germline ends. Germline CDR1 is SQVTM and CDR2 is ANQGSEA. This CDR3 region has 12 residues. CDR3 loop: CSVALREGEQFF. The DNA for the CDR3 is TGCAGCGTTGCACTCCGAGAAGGAGAGCAGTTCTTC.

The chain uses TRBV27 and TRBJ1-1, with 7 nucleotides matching TRBD1. Germline values: CDR1 MNHEY, CDR2 SMNVEV (reference sequence). The CDR3 length is 14 residues. V trimming: 5 bases; J trimming: 0 bases; junction bases outside the gene matches: 3. The CDR3 reads CASSPGGMNTEAFF. In DNA, the CDR3 is TGTGCCAGCAGTCCAGGGGGGATGAACACTGAAGCTTTCTTT.

Concerning this clone: At one of its ends the junction is not consistent with the germline gene, which may arise from a read error. The CDR3 DNA follows: TGTGCTAGCAGCTTGGGAACTAGCGGAGGGCGGGAGACCCAGTACTTC. Its protein product is CASSLGTSGGRETQYF. The J gene is TRBJ2-5, the V gene TRBV7-7; 8 nucleotides align to TRBD2. The CDR3 is 16 residues long. Germline V gene lookup returns CDR1 SSHAT and CDR2 FNYEAQ (reference sequence).

The chain joins TRBV5-5 to TRBJ1-2, with 9 positions matching TRBD1. V lost 4 bases, J lost 6 bases, and 13 bases stayed unmatched. CDR1 is SGHKS, CDR2 YYEKEE, per germline (reference sequence). The CDR3 is made up of 16 amino acids. The CDR3 loop reads CASSRILEGTGNGYTF. The DNA for the CDR3 is TGTGCCAGCAGCCGGATTTTAGAGGGGACAGGGAATGGCTACACCTTC.

The chain has TRBV6-6 and TRBJ2-7; 9 nucleotides line up with TRBD1. CDR3 length equals 13 residues. Germline-derived CDR1 and CDR2 are MNHNY and SVGAGI (reference sequence). V trimming: 5 bases; J trimming: 3 bases; junction bases outside the gene matches: 2. The CDR3 nucleotides are TGTGCCAGCAGTCTGGGACAGGGCTACGAGCAGTACTTC. Its protein is CASSLGQGYEQYF.

This clone was seen a few times. The chain carries TRBV19 and TRBJ1-2, with D uncertain. The CDR3 totals 14 residues. V was pared by 10 bases and J by 2 bases, with 17 bases between. The germline CDR1 and CDR2 sequences are LNHDA and SQIVND (reference sequence). The CDR3: CATTRQQQNYGYTF. The CDR3 DNA sequence: TGTGCCACAACACGTCAACAGCAAAACTATGGCTACACCTTC.

This clone was seen at least ten times. The V call is TRBV14, the J call TRBJ2-7; tentative D call: TRBD2 (5 bases). CDR1 SGHDN and CDR2 FVKESK come from the germline V gene. The V gene lost 4 bases and the J gene lost 3 bases, with 13 bases spanning the gap. This CDR3 has 14 residues. This chain's CDR3 is CASSPAGGGYEQYF. CDR3 coding DNA: TGTGCCAGCAGCCCGGCGGGCGGCGGCTACGAGCAGTACTTC.

This chain joins TRBV27 and TRBJ2-3; 11 bases fit TRBD2. Germline V gene data show CDR1 as MNHEY and CDR2 as SMNVEV (reference sequence). CDR3 length: 14 residues. J was trimmed by 0 bases and V by 8 bases; bases with no gene match: 1. The CDR3 sequence is CASGTSGSTDTQYF. The DNA for the CDR3 is TGTGCCAGCGGGACTAGCGGTAGCACAGATACGCAGTATTTT.

V and J are TRBV6-1 and TRBJ1-1; D is perhaps TRBD1 (6 bases). CDR3 size: 14 residues. Looked up from germline, CDR1 is MNHNS and CDR2 is SASEGT. The V gene lost 3 bases and the J gene lost 6 bases, with 14 bases spanning the gap. The CDR3, as DNA: TGTGCCAGCAGTGAGGGGTTAGGGGGTCCTGAAGCTTTCTTT. Translating it yields CASSEGLGGPEAFF.

The chain recombines TRBV19 with TRBJ1-1, with D uncertain. V dropped 5 bases and J dropped 2 bases, with 15 bases sitting between them. The germline gives CDR1 LNHDA, CDR2 SQIVND (reference sequence). The CDR3 extends over 15 amino acids. The CDR3 DNA sequence: TGTGCCAGTAGTTCAGGACGGATCCAAAACACTGAAGCTTTCTTT. As protein: CASSSGRIQNTEAFF.

V and J are TRBV6-5 and TRBJ2-5; 10 bases agree with TRBD2. This CDR3 spans 15 amino acids. Trimming removed 5 bases from V and 5 bases from J; junction bases left unmatched: 8. Germline-derived CDR1 and CDR2 are MNHEY and SVGAGI. CDR3: CASSMLAGVLETQYF. Here the CDR3 DNA reads TGTGCCAGCAGTATGCTAGCGGGAGTCTTGGAGACCCAGTACTTC.

CDR3 nucleotide sequence: TGTGCCAGCAGCGTACCGCACTCCTACGAGCAGTACTTC. It translates to CASSVPHSYEQYF. The chain carries TRBV5-4 and TRBJ2-7; D unclear. Between the trimmed V and J ends, which lost 4 bases and 0 bases, there was a span of 8 bases. Germline CDR1 is SGHNT and CDR2 is YYREEE (reference sequence). The CDR3 runs 13 residues.

The chain joins TRBV19 to TRBJ1-2, with D possibly TRBD1 on 5 matching bases. The germline CDR1 and CDR2 sequences are LNHDA and SQIVND (reference sequence). V was clipped by 6 bases and J by 9 bases, with 20 bases between them. The CDR3 has 14 residues. The CDR3 reads CASSSLGETARYTF. The CDR3 coding sequence is TGTGCCAGTAGCTCATTGGGCGAGACAGCTCGCTACACCTTC.

The gene calls are TRBV5-1 and TRBJ1-5; unclear D gene. This CDR3 spans 15 amino acids. Germline CDR1 and CDR2: SGHRS and YFSETQ. The germline V and J ends were trimmed by 2 bases and 3 bases, with 12 bases remaining between them. As DNA, the CDR3 is TGCGCCAGCAGCTTAAGCGGGGATATCAATCAGCCCCAGCATTTT. It encodes CASSLSGDINQPQHF.

Only one count was recorded for this clone. The chain couples TRBV7-3 to TRBJ1-1; TRBD1 aligns across 7 bases. The CDR3 contains 16 residues. With 5 bases clipped from V and 1 base from J, the junction kept 10 bases outside the gene matches. Per the germline V gene, CDR1 is SGHTA and CDR2 is FQGTGA. CDR3 sequence reads: CASSIGTARGNTEAFF. CDR3 DNA: TGTGCCAGCAGCATAGGGACAGCGAGGGGGAACACTGAAGCTTTCTTT. Filled out from reference TRBV7-3 and TRBJ1-1, the complete variable domain reads GAGVSQTPSNKVTEKGKYVELRCDPISGHTALYWYRQSLGQGPEFLIYFQGTGAADDSGLPNDRFFAVRPEGSVSTLKIQRTERGDSAVYLCASSIGTARGNTEAFFGQGTRLTVV.

This rearrangement joins TRBV6-6 to TRBJ1-2; TRBD1 aligns across 8 bases. This CDR3 has 15 amino acids. Germline CDR1 reads MNHNY; CDR2 reads SVGAGI (reference sequence). Losses at the gene ends were 10 bases for V and 8 bases for J; bases not matched to a gene: 18. The CDR3 loop is CATTPNPGQVNGYTF. The CDR3 region has the DNA TGTGCCACCACACCAAACCCGGGACAGGTGAACGGCTACACCTTC.

This clone was detected many times. This chain connects TRBV7-9 to TRBJ2-3; D is possibly TRBD1 (6 bases). The germline V gene encodes CDR1 SEHNR and CDR2 FQNEAQ (reference sequence). This CDR3 contains 12 residues. Trimming left V 10 bases short and J 4 bases short, with 12 bases between. CDR3 sequence (DNA): TGTGCCACCCTCAGGGGTCCAGATACGCAGTATTTT. It codes for CATLRGPDTQYF.

The table lists this clone with a count of one. The chain couples TRBV30 to TRBJ1-2; possibly TRBD1 for D (6 bases). Trimming took 1 base from V and 6 from J, leaving 12 bases between them. CDR3 length: 13 amino acids. CDR1 and CDR2 (germline): GTSNPN, SVGIG (reference sequence). The CDR3 spells CAWSEGGPNGYTF. DNA of the CDR3: TGTGCCTGGAGTGAGGGGGGGCCCAATGGCTACACCTTC.